Presented here are 13 T cell receptor beta chains from one specimen sequenced in a study of T cells expressing NK-cell markers. Using the 5' RACE reads, TCRdb records one entry per CDR3 protein without DNA. The sample totals over 250,000 distinct CDR3 sequences. The sequenced sample was blood T cells: a sorted CD56 or NKG2C T cell subset, CD4+ or CD8+ T cells, or bulk PBMC T cells (not recorded which). The receptors stem from a woman aged 18 to 75 in good health.

The CDR3 protein is CASSQAPLYEQYF. This chain joins TRBV4-3 and TRBJ2-7; TCRdb gives TRBD1 as the D gene, but with no DNA this cannot be confirmed. This CDR3 region has 13 residues. CDR1 LGHNA and CDR2 YSLEER come from the germline V gene.

CDR3 in amino acids: CASSGQLSNTEAFF. The rearrangement links TRBV9 to TRBJ1-1; TCRdb calls TRBD1, which cannot be checked without DNA. Germline assignment: CDR1 SGDLS and CDR2 YYNGEE. The CDR3 loop spans 14 amino acids.

V is TRBV18 and J is TRBJ1-6; the TCRdb D gene call, TRBD1, has no DNA to confirm it. Germline V gives CDR1 KGHSH, CDR2 LQKENI. The CDR3 has 14 amino acids. CDR3 region: CASSPGTVNSPLHF.

The genes are TRBV28 and TRBJ2-3; with no DNA, the TCRdb D assignment of TRBD1 cannot be verified. The CDR3 loop spans 15 amino acids. Germline CDR1 is MDHEN and CDR2 is SYDVKM. The CDR3 here is CASSSPGDGSDTQYF.

This CDR3 reads CASSPQSQQNIQYF. The chain employs TRBV5-4 and TRBJ2-4. CDR3 size: 14 residues. CDR1 and CDR2 from the germline V gene are SGHNT and YYREEE (reference sequence).

The V call is TRBV25-1, the J call TRBJ2-3; TCRdb proposes TRBD1, but this gene call is untestable without DNA. Germline CDR1 MGHDK, CDR2 SYGVNS. This CDR3 region has 16 residues. The CDR3: CASSEWGGASTDTQYF.

This chain joins TRBV6-2 or TRBV6-3 and TRBJ2-7; TCRdb names TRBD2, which stays unverified in the absence of DNA. Germline CDR1 MNHEY, CDR2 SVGEGT. The CDR3 has 19 residues. CDR3 amino acids: CASKWSGTLKSASSYEQYF.

The V gene is TRBV6-1, the J gene TRBJ2-3. The germline V gene encodes CDR1 MNHNS and CDR2 SASEGT. The CDR3 has 15 residues. The CDR3 loop is CASSDRSGSTDTQYF.

The rearrangement links TRBV12-3 or TRBV12-4 to TRBJ1-1; there is no DNA to check the TCRdb D call of TRBD1. The CDR3 consists of 14 residues. CDR3 region: CASSPRTGATEAFF.

This chain uses TRBV6-6 with TRBJ2-6. CDR1 and CDR2 from the germline V gene are MNHNY and SVGAGI (reference sequence). CDR3 length: 13 residues. CDR3 in amino acids: CASQEAGANVLTF.

This rearrangement joins TRBV2 to TRBJ2-2; the D gene TCRdb calls, TRBD2, cannot be checked with no DNA. The germline V gene has CDR1 SNHLY and CDR2 FYNNEI. This CDR3 region has 16 residues. The CDR3 protein is CASTRTKASNTGELFF.

The J gene is TRBJ2-1, the V gene TRBV7-7; the TRBD2 assignment by TCRdb is unverifiable without DNA. The germline gives CDR1 SSHAT, CDR2 FNYEAQ (reference sequence). The CDR3 is 15 residues long. The CDR3 protein is CASSLLHLAGEEQFF.

The chain is built from TRBV12-5 and TRBJ2-1; the D call of TRBD2 rests on TCRdb alone, since no DNA is present to check it. CDR1 and CDR2 (germline): LGHNT, FRNRAP. The CDR3 contains 14 residues. The CDR3 protein is CASGLVEGRGEQFF.